This TCR beta chain came from a study of T cell responses to AZD1222 COVID-19 vaccine. Details on this clone: The antigen remains unidentified.

The study pooled second doses at about 4 or about 12 weeks. This CDR3 region has 13 residues. Germline V gene sequence: CDR1 SGDLS, CDR2 YYNGEE. The V end lost 0 bases, the J end lost 4 bases, and 8 bases lay between the germline ends. Sequencing was performed with immunoSEQ multiplex PCR; in TCRdb, only in-frame clones are kept and a portion is missing. Altogether roughly 150,000 clones are present, more than 75% being singletons, with the ten largest covering roughly 10%. Regarding the study as a whole: At 160-218 and 743-854, vaccine-associated CD4 TCRs were dominant, and they spanned spike.

The clonotype comes from an adult who received the AZD1222 COVID-19 vaccine. This chain links TRBV9 with TRBJ2-7; D is perhaps TRBD2 (6 bases). Here the sequenced sample was peripheral blood, taken 28 days after the second AZD1222 dose. CDR3 DNA sequence: TGTGCCAGCAGCGTAGGGGACTTGTACGAGCAGTACTTC. This encodes CASSVGDLYEQYF.